The rows below give T cell receptor beta chains drawn from one sample of a study of sequential checkpoint blockade in melanoma. Some clones are missing from TCRdb's copy, which holds only in-frame ones; the method was immunoSEQ multiplex PCR. The table has some 11,000 clones, about two thirds seen once. The sample here was CD8+ T cells sorted from blood (inferred from file names), taken from a patient given nivolumab and ipilimumab in sequence. Receptor source: a human donor with melanoma. The CDR3 runs from the conserved cysteine through the conserved F or W. Fields, in order: CDR3 protein, CDR3 DNA, J gene, D gene, clone size, V gene. A D gene is named only where the DNA matches it firmly. Size tells how often a clone was seen (once, few, many) or the class of an expanded clone, and some rows leave it out.

CDR3aa: CAYLGDSSSYEQYF
CDR3nt: TGTGCCTACCTAGGGGATTCGAGCTCCTACGAGCAGTACTTC
j_gene: TRBJ2-7
d_gene: NA
abundance: NA
v_gene: TRBV10-3

CDR3aa: CAWGRRETETQYF
CDR3nt: TGTGCCTGGGGCCGCCGGGAGACTGAGACCCAGTACTTC
j_gene: TRBJ2-5
d_gene: NA
abundance: NA
v_gene: TRBV30

CDR3aa: CASSLSGRVSQPQHF
CDR3nt: TGTGCCAGCAGCTTATCGGGCAGGGTGAGTCAGCCCCAGCATTTT
j_gene: TRBJ1-5
d_gene: NA
abundance: NA
v_gene: TRBV7-2

CDR3aa: CASSQTGGYEKLFF
CDR3nt: TGTGCCAGCAGCCAGACAGGGGGATATGAAAAACTGTTTTTT
j_gene: TRBJ1-4
d_gene: TRBD1
abundance: few
v_gene: TRBV14

CDR3aa: CATSREETGPKNIQYF
CDR3nt: TGTGCCACCAGCAGAGAAGAGACAGGCCCTAAAAACATTCAGTACTTC
j_gene: TRBJ2-4
d_gene: NA
abundance: NA
v_gene: TRBV15

CDR3aa: CASSADTGTGSYEQYF
CDR3nt: TGTGCCAGCAGCGCAGATACCGGGACAGGATCCTACGAGCAGTACTTC
j_gene: TRBJ2-7
d_gene: TRBD1
abundance: NA
v_gene: TRBV9

CDR3aa: CASSLLAGGPGETQYF
CDR3nt: TGTGCCAGCAGCCTCCTAGCGGGAGGGCCTGGGGAGACCCAGTACTTC
j_gene: TRBJ2-5
d_gene: TRBD2
abundance: NA
v_gene: TRBV9

CDR3aa: CASSIVGTNEKLFF
CDR3nt: TGCGCCAGTAGTATCGTCGGGACTAATGAAAAACTGTTTTTT
j_gene: TRBJ1-4
d_gene: NA
abundance: NA
v_gene: TRBV19

CDR3aa: CASSQLGAGWVGDTQYF
CDR3nt: TGCGCCAGCAGCCAATTGGGGGCGGGTTGGGTAGGAGATACGCAGTATTTT
j_gene: TRBJ2-3
d_gene: NA
abundance: NA
v_gene: TRBV4-3

CDR3aa: CASIPGQGTDTQYF
CDR3nt: TGTGCCAGCATCCCGGGACAGGGGACAGATACGCAGTATTTT
j_gene: TRBJ2-3
d_gene: TRBD1
abundance: NA
v_gene: TRBV7-8

CDR3aa: CSVEAFRTGMNTGELFF
CDR3nt: TGCAGCGTTGAAGCCTTTCGGACGGGGATGAACACCGGGGAGCTGTTTTTT
j_gene: TRBJ2-2
d_gene: NA
abundance: NA
v_gene: TRBV29-1

CDR3aa: CASRRDLGNTIYF
CDR3nt: TGCGCCAGCCGGAGGGACCTTGGAAACACCATATATTTT
j_gene: TRBJ1-3
d_gene: NA
abundance: NA
v_gene: TRBV5-1

CDR3aa: CASSVAGVGYEQYF
CDR3nt: TGTGCCAGCAGCGTAGCAGGGGTGGGCTACGAGCAGTACTTC
j_gene: TRBJ2-7
d_gene: NA
abundance: NA
v_gene: TRBV9

CDR3aa: CASSATGTTRPYEQYF
CDR3nt: TGTGCCAGCAGCGCGACCGGGACTACGCGACCCTACGAGCAGTACTTC
j_gene: TRBJ2-7
d_gene: TRBD2
abundance: NA
v_gene: TRBV9

CDR3aa: CASSESLAVETQYF
CDR3nt: TGTGCCAGCAGTGAAAGTCTAGCGGTGGAGACCCAGTACTTC
j_gene: TRBJ2-5
d_gene: TRBD2
abundance: NA
v_gene: TRBV2

CDR3aa: CASSYSSRGKLFF
CDR3nt: TGTGCCAGCAGTTACTCGTCAAGGGGAAAACTGTTTTTT
j_gene: TRBJ1-4
d_gene: NA
abundance: NA
v_gene: TRBV6-5

CDR3aa: CASSFRAPPTPREQYF
CDR3nt: TGTGCCAGCAGCTTCCGAGCTCCCCCCACGCCTCGAGAGCAGTACTTC
j_gene: TRBJ2-7
d_gene: NA
abundance: NA
v_gene: TRBV11-3

CDR3aa: CASSQVTGGSPLHF
CDR3nt: TGCGCCAGCAGCCAAGTGACAGGGGGTTCACCCCTCCACTTT
j_gene: TRBJ1-6
d_gene: TRBD1
abundance: NA
v_gene: TRBV4-1

CDR3aa: CASSFGSTNEKLFF
CDR3nt: TGTGCCAGCAGTTTCGGGTCAACTAATGAAAAACTGTTTTTT
j_gene: TRBJ1-4
d_gene: NA
abundance: NA
v_gene: TRBV27

CDR3aa: CASSTAGEIYEQYF
CDR3nt: TGTGCCAGTAGCACCGCAGGGGAGATCTACGAGCAGTACTTC
j_gene: TRBJ2-7
d_gene: NA
abundance: once
v_gene: TRBV19

CDR3aa: CASSLGLGGPYSYEQYF
CDR3nt: TGTGCCAGCAGCCTGGGCCTCGGGGGACCATACTCCTACGAGCAGTACTTC
j_gene: TRBJ2-7
d_gene: NA
abundance: once
v_gene: TRBV7-8

CDR3aa: CASSAPRDTTGELFF
CDR3nt: TGTGCCAGTAGTGCGCCCCGGGACACCACCGGGGAGCTGTTTTTT
j_gene: TRBJ2-2
d_gene: NA
abundance: NA
v_gene: TRBV19

CDR3aa: CASSLGTRGDQPQHF
CDR3nt: TGTGCCAGCAGTTTGGGGACAAGGGGTGATCAGCCCCAGCATTTT
j_gene: TRBJ1-5
d_gene: NA
abundance: NA
v_gene: TRBV27

CDR3aa: CASSPDSGETQYF
CDR3nt: TGTGCCAGCAGCCCTGACAGTGGGGAGACCCAGTACTTC
j_gene: TRBJ2-5
d_gene: NA
abundance: NA
v_gene: TRBV5-6

CDR3aa: CASSLGLAELTDTQYF
CDR3nt: TGTGCCAGCAGTTTAGGCCTAGCGGAACTCACGGATACGCAGTATTTT
j_gene: TRBJ2-3
d_gene: TRBD2
abundance: NA
v_gene: TRBV27

CDR3aa: CASSGDGLIPEQYF
CDR3nt: TGCGCCAGCAGTGGCGACGGGTTGATTCCCGAGCAGTACTTC
j_gene: TRBJ2-7
d_gene: NA
abundance: NA
v_gene: TRBV10-1

CDR3aa: CAVGRGAGYTF
CDR3nt: TGTGCCGTGGGCAGGGGGGCCGGCTACACCTTC
j_gene: TRBJ1-2
d_gene: TRBD1
abundance: NA
v_gene: TRBV30

CDR3aa: CASSLEREVGTDTQYF
CDR3nt: TGCGCCAGCAGCTTGGAACGGGAGGTAGGCACAGATACGCAGTATTTT
j_gene: TRBJ2-3
d_gene: TRBD2
abundance: NA
v_gene: TRBV5-1

CDR3aa: CASSPGQGYSNQPQHF
CDR3nt: TGTGCCAGTAGTCCGGGACAGGGGTATAGCAATCAGCCCCAGCATTTT
j_gene: TRBJ1-5
d_gene: TRBD1
abundance: NA
v_gene: TRBV19